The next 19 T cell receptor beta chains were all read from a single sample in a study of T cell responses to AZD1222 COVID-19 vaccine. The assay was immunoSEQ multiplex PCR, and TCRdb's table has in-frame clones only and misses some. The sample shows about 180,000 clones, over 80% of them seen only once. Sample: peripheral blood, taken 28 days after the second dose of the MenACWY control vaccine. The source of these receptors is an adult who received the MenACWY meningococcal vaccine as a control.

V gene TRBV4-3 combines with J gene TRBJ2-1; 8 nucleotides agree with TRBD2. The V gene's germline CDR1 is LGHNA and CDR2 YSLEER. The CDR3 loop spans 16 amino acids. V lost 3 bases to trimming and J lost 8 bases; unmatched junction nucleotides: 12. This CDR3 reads CASSQGQAGVGYEQFF. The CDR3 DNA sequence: TGCGCCAGCAGCCAGGGCCAAGCGGGAGTAGGTTATGAGCAGTTCTTC.

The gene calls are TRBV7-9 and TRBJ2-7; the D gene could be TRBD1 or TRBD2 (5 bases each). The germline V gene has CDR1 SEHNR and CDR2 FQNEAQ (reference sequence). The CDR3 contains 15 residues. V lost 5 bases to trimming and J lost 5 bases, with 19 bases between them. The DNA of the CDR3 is TGTGCCAGCAGCCCCTCCGGGGCTCTACCGGACGAGCAGTACTTC. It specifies CASSPSGALPDEQYF.

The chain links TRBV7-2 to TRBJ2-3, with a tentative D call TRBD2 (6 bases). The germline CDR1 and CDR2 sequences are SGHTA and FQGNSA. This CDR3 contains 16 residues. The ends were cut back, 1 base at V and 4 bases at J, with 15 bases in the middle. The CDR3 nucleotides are TGTGCCAGCAGCTTAGAGGGGCGGGGCGCCCCAGATACGCAGTATTTT. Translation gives CASSLEGRGAPDTQYF.

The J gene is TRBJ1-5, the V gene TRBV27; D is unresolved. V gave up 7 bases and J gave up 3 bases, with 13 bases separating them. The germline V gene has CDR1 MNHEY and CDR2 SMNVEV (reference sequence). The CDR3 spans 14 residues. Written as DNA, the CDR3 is TGTGCCAGCAACCCTCGAGGGCTCAATCAGCCCCAGCATTTT. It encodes CASNPRGLNQPQHF.

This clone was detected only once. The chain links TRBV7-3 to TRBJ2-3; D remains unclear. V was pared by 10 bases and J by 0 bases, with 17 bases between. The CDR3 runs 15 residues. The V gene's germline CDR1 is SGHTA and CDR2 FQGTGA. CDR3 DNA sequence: TGTGCCACCGCCCCCGCCGGTTCTAGCACAGATACGCAGTATTTT. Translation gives CATAPAGSSTDTQYF.

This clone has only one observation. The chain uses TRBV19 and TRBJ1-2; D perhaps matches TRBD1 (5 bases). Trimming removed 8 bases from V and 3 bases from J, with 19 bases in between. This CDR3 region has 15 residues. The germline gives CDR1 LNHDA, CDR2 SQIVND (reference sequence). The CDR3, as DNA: TGTGCCAGTCGCACCCGGGGGTCCGAACACTATGGCTACACCTTC. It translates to CASRTRGSEHYGYTF.

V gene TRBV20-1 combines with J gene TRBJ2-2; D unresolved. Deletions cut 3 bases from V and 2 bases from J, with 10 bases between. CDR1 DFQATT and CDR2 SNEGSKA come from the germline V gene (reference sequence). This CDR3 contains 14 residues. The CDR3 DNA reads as TGCAGTGCTAGTCCCGGACGTAACACCGGGGAGCTGTTTTTT. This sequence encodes CSASPGRNTGELFF.

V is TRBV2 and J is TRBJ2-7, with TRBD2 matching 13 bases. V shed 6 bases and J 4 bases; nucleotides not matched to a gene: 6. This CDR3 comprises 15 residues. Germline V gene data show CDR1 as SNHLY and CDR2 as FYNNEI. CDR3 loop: CASRLGTSGTYEQYF. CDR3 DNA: TGTGCCAGCAGATTAGGGACTAGCGGGACGTACGAGCAGTACTTC. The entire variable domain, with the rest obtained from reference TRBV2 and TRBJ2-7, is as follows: EPEVTQTPSHQVTQMGQEVILRCVPISNHLYFYWYRQILGQKVEFLVSFYNNEISEKSEIFDDQFSVERPDGSNFTLKIRSTKLEDSAMYFCASRLGTSGTYEQYFGPGTRLTVT.

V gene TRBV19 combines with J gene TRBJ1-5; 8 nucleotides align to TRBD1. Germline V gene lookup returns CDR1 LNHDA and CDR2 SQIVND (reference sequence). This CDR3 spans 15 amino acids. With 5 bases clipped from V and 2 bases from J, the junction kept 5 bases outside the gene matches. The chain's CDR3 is CASSDRGGRNQPQHF. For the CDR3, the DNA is TGTGCCAGTAGTGACAGGGGCGGTCGCAATCAGCCCCAGCATTTT.

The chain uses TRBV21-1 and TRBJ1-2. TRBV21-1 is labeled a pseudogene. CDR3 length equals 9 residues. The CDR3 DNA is TGTGCCAGCAGCCTCGGCTACACCTTC. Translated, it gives CASSLGYTF.

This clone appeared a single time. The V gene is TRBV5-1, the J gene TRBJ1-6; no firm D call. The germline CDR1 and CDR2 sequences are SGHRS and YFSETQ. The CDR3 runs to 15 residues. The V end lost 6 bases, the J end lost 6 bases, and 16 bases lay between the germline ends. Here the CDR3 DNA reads TGCGCCAGCACCCCAAGCCCGGATCCTAATTCACCCCTCCACTTT. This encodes CASTPSPDPNSPLHF.

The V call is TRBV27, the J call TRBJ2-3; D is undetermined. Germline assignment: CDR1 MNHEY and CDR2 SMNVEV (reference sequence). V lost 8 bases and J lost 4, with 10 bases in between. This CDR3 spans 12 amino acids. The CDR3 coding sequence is TGTGCCAGCGGTTACAGTGCAGATACGCAGTATTTT. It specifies CASGYSADTQYF.

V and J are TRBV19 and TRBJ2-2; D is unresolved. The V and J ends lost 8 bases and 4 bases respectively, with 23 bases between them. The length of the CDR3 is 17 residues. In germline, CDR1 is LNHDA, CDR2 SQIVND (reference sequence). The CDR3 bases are TGTGCCAGTGCACCCCAGGTCCCCGACTGGTCCACCGGGGAGCTGTTTTTT. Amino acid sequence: CASAPQVPDWSTGELFF. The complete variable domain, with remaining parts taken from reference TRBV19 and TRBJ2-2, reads DGGITQSPKYLFRKEGQNVTLSCEQNLNHDAMYWYRQDPGQGLRLIYYSQIVNDFQKGDIAEGYSVSREKKESFPLTVTSAQKNPTAFYLCASAPQVPDWSTGELFFGEGSRLTVL.

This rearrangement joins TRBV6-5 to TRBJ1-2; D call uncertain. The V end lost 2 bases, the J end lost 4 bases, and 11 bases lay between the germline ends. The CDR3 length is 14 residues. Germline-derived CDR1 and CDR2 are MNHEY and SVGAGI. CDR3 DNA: TGTGCCAGCAGTTACGGTCGGCAGGTCTATGGCTACACCTTC. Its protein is CASSYGRQVYGYTF.

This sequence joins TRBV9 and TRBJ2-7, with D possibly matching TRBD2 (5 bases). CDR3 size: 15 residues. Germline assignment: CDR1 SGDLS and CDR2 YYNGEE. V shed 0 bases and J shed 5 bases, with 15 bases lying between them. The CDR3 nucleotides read TGTGCCAGCAGCGTAGCCCCAGGAGGTCAGGACGAGCAGTACTTC. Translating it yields CASSVAPGGQDEQYF.

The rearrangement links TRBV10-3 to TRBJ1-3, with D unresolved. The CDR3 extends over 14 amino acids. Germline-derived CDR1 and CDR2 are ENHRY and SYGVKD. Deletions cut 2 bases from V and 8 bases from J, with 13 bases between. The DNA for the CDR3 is TGTGCCATCAGTGAGGGATGGGGAACGGACACCATATATTTT. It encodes CAISEGWGTDTIYF.

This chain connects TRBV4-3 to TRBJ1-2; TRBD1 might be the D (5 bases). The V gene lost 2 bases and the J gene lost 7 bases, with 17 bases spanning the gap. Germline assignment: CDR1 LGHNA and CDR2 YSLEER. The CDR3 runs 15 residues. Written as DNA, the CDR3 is TGCGCCAGCAGCCAAACTGACAGTACGGCGGCTGGCTACACCTTC. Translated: CASSQTDSTAAGYTF.

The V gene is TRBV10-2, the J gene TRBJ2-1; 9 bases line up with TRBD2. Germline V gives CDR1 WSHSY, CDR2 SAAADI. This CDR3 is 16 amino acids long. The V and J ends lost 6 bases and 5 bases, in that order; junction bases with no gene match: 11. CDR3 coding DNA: TGCGCCAGCAGCGGACTAGCGACCTCTAAAAACAATGAGCAGTTCTTC. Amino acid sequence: CASSGLATSKNNEQFF.

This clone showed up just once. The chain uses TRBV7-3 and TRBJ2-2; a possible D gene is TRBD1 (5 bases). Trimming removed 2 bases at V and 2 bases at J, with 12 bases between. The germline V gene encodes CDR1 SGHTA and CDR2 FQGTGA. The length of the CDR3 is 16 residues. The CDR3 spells CASSLRKTANTGELFF. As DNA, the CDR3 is TGTGCCAGCAGCTTACGTAAGACAGCCAACACCGGGGAGCTGTTTTTT.